These T cell receptor beta chains were read from a single sample in a study of Tregs in tolerant kidney transplant recipients. Sequencing was performed with immunoSEQ multiplex PCR; in TCRdb, only in-frame clones are kept and a portion is missing. The sample lists under 300,000 clones, roughly four fifths occurring once. The sample comprised CD4+ T cells from blood. The receptors derive from a human donor in good health. Both conserved end residues are part of each CDR3. D genes are given only for firm matches. Clone size appears in some rows only: once, few, many, or a class for an expanded clone.

cdr3_nt | cdr3_aa | d_call | j_call | clone_size | v_call
TGTGCCAGCAGAGCCGCCGGGTCGAACACCGGGGAGCTGTTTTTT | CASRAAGSNTGELFF | NA | TRBJ2-2 | NA | TRBV7-8
TGTGCCAGCAGCTTAGGGCGCGCGGGGCTAAACTATGGCTACACCTTC | CASSLGRAGLNYGYTF | NA | TRBJ1-2 | once | TRBV11-2
TGTGCCAGCAGCTTGGGACTGGGGACAGACAATGAGCAGTTCTTC | CASSLGLGTDNEQFF | TRBD1 | TRBJ2-1 | NA | TRBV5-4
TGTGCCAGCAGCTTAAAAGGGGGCGGCTCTGGGGCCAACGTCCTGACTTTC | CASSLKGGGSGANVLTF | TRBD1 | TRBJ2-6 | NA | TRBV5-6
TGTGCCAGCAGCCCGGGACTGAACACTGAAGCTTTCTTT | CASSPGLNTEAFF | NA | TRBJ1-1 | NA | TRBV9
TGTGCCTGGAGTCAGGCAGCTTCCATAGCTCAGCCCCAGCATTTT | CAWSQAASIAQPQHF | NA | TRBJ1-5 | once | TRBV30
TGTGCTAGTGGTCCGGACACCATGAACACTGAAGCTTTCTTT | CASGPDTMNTEAFF | NA | TRBJ1-1 | NA | TRBV12-5
TGTGCCAGCAGCTTAGGGTGGGGCGCGATGGATGAAAAACTGTTTTTT | CASSLGWGAMDEKLFF | NA | TRBJ1-4 | NA | TRBV11-2
TGTGCCAGTACGGGGAGGACGTCCCCCAGACCTTCCTATGGCTACACCTTC | CASTGRTSPRPSYGYTF | NA | TRBJ1-2 | NA | TRBV19
TGTGCCAGCAGGGCCGGGACCAATTCCTACGAGCAGTACTTC | CASRAGTNSYEQYF | NA | TRBJ2-7 | NA | TRBV6-5
TGCGCCAGCAGCTTGGAGGGGGGCAATAATCAGCCCCAGCATTTT | CASSLEGGNNQPQHF | NA | TRBJ1-5 | once | TRBV5-1
TGTGCCAGCAGTAACAGGAGACAGGGCAATCAGCCCCAGCATTTT | CASSNRRQGNQPQHF | NA | TRBJ1-5 | NA | TRBV6-5
TGCGCCAGCAGCTTGGAAAGGAACACTGAAGCTTTCTTT | CASSLERNTEAFF | NA | TRBJ1-1 | NA | TRBV5-1
TGTGCCAGCAGATACCTGTCCGGGACCGCAGGCTACGAGCAGTACTTC | CASRYLSGTAGYEQYF | NA | TRBJ2-7 | NA | TRBV6-5
TGTGCCAGTAGACCGGACAGGGGGCACCACGAGCAGTACTTC | CASRPDRGHHEQYF | TRBD1 | TRBJ2-7 | NA | TRBV19
TGTGCCAGCAAGGCGAGCTCCTATAATTCACCCCTCCACTTT | CASKASSYNSPLHF | NA | TRBJ1-6 | NA | TRBV6-1
TGTGCCAGCAGTGGATTCGACGAGCAGTACTTC | CASSGFDEQYF | NA | TRBJ2-7 | NA | TRBV2
TGTGCCAGCAGCTCTACCCAGGACACTGAAGCTTTCTTT | CASSSTQDTEAFF | NA | TRBJ1-1 | NA | TRBV7-6
TGTGCCAGCTCACTCCACGCCACGGTGGGAGAGACCCAGTACTTC | CASSLHATVGETQYF | NA | TRBJ2-5 | NA | TRBV18
TGCGCCAGCAGCCCCCTAGGGACTGGGGCGGACACTGAAGCTTTCTTT | CASSPLGTGADTEAFF | NA | TRBJ1-1 | NA | TRBV4-1
TGTGCCAGCAGCTTGGGGGGCTGGGGCAATCAGCCCCAGCATTTT | CASSLGGWGNQPQHF | NA | TRBJ1-5 | NA | TRBV5-8
TGTGCCAGCAGCTTAGAGCATCCGGTCCGATCCCAGTACTTC | CASSLEHPVRSQYF | NA | TRBJ2-5 | NA | TRBV7-9
TGTGCCAGCAGCAGACAGGGCACCTACGAGCAGTACTTC | CASSRQGTYEQYF | TRBD1 | TRBJ2-7 | NA | TRBV9
TGTGCCAGCAGCCAGGACAGTCGCACAGATACGCAGTATTTT | CASSQDSRTDTQYF | NA | TRBJ2-3 | NA | TRBV11-3
TGTGCCTGGAGTCTTGCCAGGGCCAACAATGAGCAGTTCTTC | CAWSLARANNEQFF | NA | TRBJ2-1 | NA | TRBV30
TGTGCCAGCTCACTGGGGACCGACCGGTCACCCCTCCACTTT | CASSLGTDRSPLHF | NA | TRBJ1-6 | NA | TRBV18
TGTGCCAGCCAGGCGGGAGGATTACGAACTAATGAAAAACTGTTTTTT | CASQAGGLRTNEKLFF | NA | TRBJ1-4 | NA | TRBV2
TGTGCCAGCAGTTCGGACAGGGTAAGGTGGGCTGAAGCTTTCTTT | CASSSDRVRWAEAFF | TRBD1 | TRBJ1-1 | NA | TRBV6-6
TGCGCCAGCAGCTTAGGGGGGAACCAAGAGACCCAGTACTTC | CASSLGGNQETQYF | NA | TRBJ2-5 | NA | TRBV5-1
TGTGCCAGCATCGGGACAGCCTACTACGGGGAGCTGTTTTTT | CASIGTAYYGELFF | TRBD1 | TRBJ2-2 | NA | TRBV6-5
TGTGCCAGTAGCACCGACCCCTTAGGACAGGGCTTTGCTACTGAAGCTTTCTTT | CASSTDPLGQGFATEAFF | TRBD1 | TRBJ1-1 | NA | TRBV19
TGTGCCAGCAGCCTATACCTTAGGTCTGGGGCCAACGTCCTGACTTTC | CASSLYLRSGANVLTF | NA | TRBJ2-6 | NA | TRBV7-6
TGTGCCATCAGTGAGTCGATAGCGGGAGGATTGACAGATACGCAGTATTTT | CAISESIAGGLTDTQYF | TRBD2 | TRBJ2-3 | NA | TRBV10-3
TGCGCCAGCAGCTTGGCCGTCGGGGGCTACACTGAAGCTTTCTTT | CASSLAVGGYTEAFF | NA | TRBJ1-1 | NA | TRBV5-1
TGCAGCGTTGACGTTAGAGGGCTCCAAGAGACCCAGTACTTC | CSVDVRGLQETQYF | NA | TRBJ2-5 | NA | TRBV29-1
TGTGCCAGCAGCGTCCGGGACAGGAGGAACACCGGGGAGCTGTTTTTT | CASSVRDRRNTGELFF | TRBD1 | TRBJ2-2 | NA | TRBV9
TGCGCCGCAGGGGGAATGGGAAATGAAAAACTGTTTTTT | CAAGGMGNEKLFF | TRBD1 | TRBJ1-4 | NA | TRBV10-1
TGTGCCAGCTCACCACCGACAACGGGCGGTGAAAAACTGTTTTTT | CASSPPTTGGEKLFF | NA | TRBJ1-4 | NA | TRBV18
TGCGCCAGCAGCTCACTCACGGGGAGCACAGATACGCAGTATTTT | CASSSLTGSTDTQYF | NA | TRBJ2-3 | NA | TRBV5-1
TGTGCCAGCAGCTTGGCTAGCGAGTACGAGCAGTACTTC | CASSLASEYEQYF | NA | TRBJ2-7 | NA | TRBV7-3
TGTGCCAGCAGCAAATACAGGGGATACAACAATGAGCAGTTCTTC | CASSKYRGYNNEQFF | TRBD1 | TRBJ2-1 | NA | TRBV7-3
TGTGCCAGCAGTTACTATGGGGGTTATAGCAATCAGCCCCAGCATTTT | CASSYYGGYSNQPQHF | NA | TRBJ1-5 | NA | TRBV6-6
TGTGCCAGCAGCTTAGTCGGGAAGGAAACTTTCTTT | CASSLVGKETFF | NA | TRBJ1-1 | NA | TRBV11-2
TGTGCCAGCAGCCGACAGACTTTAAGGAACACTGAAGCTTTCTTT | CASSRQTLRNTEAFF | NA | TRBJ1-1 | NA | TRBV6-5
TGTGCCAGCAGGGCCGGGACAGGCTGCTCTGGGGCCAACGTCCTGACTTTC | CASRAGTGCSGANVLTF | TRBD1 | TRBJ2-6 | once | TRBV7-6
TGTGCCACCAGCAGAGGGGGGGGTAGCGGACTCTACGAGCAGTACTTC | CATSRGGGSGLYEQYF | TRBD2 | TRBJ2-7 | NA | TRBV15